This TCR beta chain was observed in a study of beta chain features in type 1 diabetes. Study summary: The patients were much like the healthy donors in age, gender and cell yields.

Notes on this clone: Antigen unknown.

V lost 0 bases and J 3 bases, leaving 14 bases between the germline ends. Germline-derived CDR1 and CDR2 are LGHNA and YNFKEQ. The CDR3 spans 17 residues. Every isolated RNA sample was fully reverse transcribed, so sequencing captured expressed TCRB transcripts. TCRdb's copy holds only in-frame clones and misses some; the assay was immunoSEQ multiplex PCR. Of some 140,000 clones detected, about 9.2% appear once; the ten largest clones hold about 0.61%. General observations from the study: Healthy donors had naive, central memory and Treg TCRB repertoires that appeared less similar than those seen among patients. There were fewer insertions and more deletions at the VDJ junctions of type 1 diabetes patients.

V gene TRBV4-2 combines with J gene TRBJ2-2; tentatively, D is TRBD1 (6 bases). Sequencing input: central memory CD4+ T cells from blood. This TCR derives from a man between 18 and 35 years old in good health. CDR3 sequence: CASSQDMENRDTGELFF. CDR3 nucleotides: TGTGCCAGCAGCCAAGATATGGAAAACAGGGACACCGGGGAGCTGTTTTTT.